This TCR beta chain stems from a study of post-analysis software for immune sequencing data (dated by TCRdb to about 2015). In terms of the full investigation: Disease courses on record covered relapsing-remitting, secondary progressive and progressive-relapsing multiple sclerosis, though some patients had no subtype annotation. Patient repertoires were compared against 11 to 12 previously published healthy control repertoires from donors aged 6 to 25 years. A subset of samples was prepared in parallel using single-end sample barcoding, then pooled and co-amplified after Illumina adapter ligation.

To demonstrate the VDJtools post-analysis software, TCR beta repertoires were profiled from the peripheral blood of about 14 young patients with multiple sclerosis. The multiple sclerosis patients were children and adolescents between roughly 6 and 17 years of age. The research as a whole found: Strong co-clustering of samples prepared in the same batch was shown by direct clustering with F measure, prompting a batch-effect correction. Compared with controls, multiple sclerosis patients had significantly lower normalized Chao1 diversity, a finding suggesting substantial peripheral T-cell clonal expansion. Patients showed significantly higher frequencies than controls for roughly five TRBV segments, among them TRBV5-6, TRBV5-1 and TRBV20-1. The multiple sclerosis patient group was slightly younger than the control group.

This clonotype was seen many times. The antigen this receptor binds is unknown. Qualities for individual bases were not recorded, and no much larger clone is one base off. Taken from cysteine to phenylalanine, the CDR3 has 16 residues. Only the CDR3 DNA stays, 48 bases, in frame from base 1. The germline V gene encodes CDR1 DFQATT and CDR2 SNEGSKA (reference sequence). Library creation used PCR. The instrument given in TCRdb is Illumina HiSeq 2500. Unique molecular identifiers were incorporated into TCR beta cDNA libraries to reduce PCR and sequencing biases. About 500,000 cDNA molecules were obtained for every 1 to 10 million input T cells, so each molecule roughly corresponded to one T cell. The patient libraries were prepared and sequenced using the same protocol as the earlier healthy control dataset. Within a given batch, samples were prepared together, multiplexed and sequenced on the same HiSeq lane. As for the authors' bioinformatics: MIGEC handled the raw barcoded reads, throwing out single-read molecular identifier groups before consensus assembly and CDR3 extraction. VDJtools was used for post-analysis of the clonotype tables, with diversity normalized by down-sampling every dataset to the smallest sample size. To correct batch-related cross-sample contamination, repertoire overlap clustering matched CDR3 amino acid sequences but not nucleotide sequences. The public reads were run again by TCRdb, first through fastp at Q25 and then through MiXCR, and only productive beta chains were kept. Identical CDR3 proteins give one entry, which carries the most common genes and DNA. For this entry, the V and J calls and clone size follow TCRdb and not the study's own pipeline. The sample table records approximately 730,000 distinct CDR3 sequences; 25% to 30% of these occur just once. The ten biggest clones cover more than 0.55% of the sample.

Material: blood. Recombination linked TRBV20-1 to TRBJ2-5; too little of a D gene remains to name it. The J call may not be correct, given that the DNA end is closer to TRBJ2-7. This receptor was taken from a girl aged 10-17 years with multiple sclerosis. The DNA sequence is as follows: TGCAGTGCTAGGGGCAAAAACCTATCTCCTTCGGTCGAGCAGTACTTC. This translates into CSARGKNLSPSVEQYF.